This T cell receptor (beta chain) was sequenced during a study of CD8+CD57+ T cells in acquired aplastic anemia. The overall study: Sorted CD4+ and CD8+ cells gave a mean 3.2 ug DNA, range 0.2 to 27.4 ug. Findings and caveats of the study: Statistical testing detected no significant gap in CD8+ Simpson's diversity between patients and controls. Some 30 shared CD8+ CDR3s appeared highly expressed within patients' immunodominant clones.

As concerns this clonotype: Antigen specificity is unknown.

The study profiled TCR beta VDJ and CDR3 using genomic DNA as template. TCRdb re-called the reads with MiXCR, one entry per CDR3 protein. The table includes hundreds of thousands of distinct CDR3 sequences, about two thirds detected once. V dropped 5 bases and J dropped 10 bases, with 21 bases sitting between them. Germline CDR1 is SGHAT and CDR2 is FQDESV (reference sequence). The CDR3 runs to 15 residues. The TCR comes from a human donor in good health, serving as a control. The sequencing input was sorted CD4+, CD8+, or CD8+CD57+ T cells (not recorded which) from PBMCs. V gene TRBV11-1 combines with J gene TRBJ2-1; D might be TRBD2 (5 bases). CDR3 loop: CASSGRTDTGGEQFF. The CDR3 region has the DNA TGTGCCAGCAGCGGACGGACGGATACCGGAGGCGAGCAGTTCTTC.